The sequence of this T cell receptor beta chain was determined in a study of OX40 agonist ivuxolimab in advanced cancers. This clone appeared once. This CDR3 spans 15 amino acids. V was pared by 7 bases and J by 7 bases, with 19 bases between. CDR1 is SGHTA, CDR2 FQGNSA, per germline. The method was immunoSEQ multiplex PCR; TCRdb's version includes in-frame clones alone and lacks a portion of them. The table has around 74,000 clones, around 80% seen once. At baseline, cycle 4 day 1, and cycle 7 day 1, blood was sampled. This sample comprised CD4+ or CD8+ T cells sorted from blood, obtained in a trial of the OX40 agonist ivuxolimab. This TCR was recovered from an adult with an advanced solid tumor such as melanoma, head and neck, liver or kidney cancer. This chain uses TRBV7-2 with TRBJ2-2; the D gene could be TRBD1 or TRBD2 (6 bases each). CDR3 sequence reads: CASKGGASMVGELFF. The CDR3 bases are TGTGCCAGCAAGGGGGGCGCTTCTATGGTCGGGGAGCTGTTTTTT.